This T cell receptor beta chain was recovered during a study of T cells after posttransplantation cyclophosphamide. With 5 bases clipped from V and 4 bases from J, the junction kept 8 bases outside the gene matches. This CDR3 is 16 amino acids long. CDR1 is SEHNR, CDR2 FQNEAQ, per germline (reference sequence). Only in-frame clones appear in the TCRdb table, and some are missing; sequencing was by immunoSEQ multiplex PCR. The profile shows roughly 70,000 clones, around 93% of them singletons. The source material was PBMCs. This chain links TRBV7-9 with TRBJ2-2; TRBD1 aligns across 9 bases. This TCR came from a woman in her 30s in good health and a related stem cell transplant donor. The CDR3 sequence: CASSPGDRVGTGELFF. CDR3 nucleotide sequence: TGTGCCAGCAGCCCTGGGGACAGGGTGGGCACCGGGGAGCTGTTTTTT. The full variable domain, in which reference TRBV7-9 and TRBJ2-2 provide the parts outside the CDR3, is DTGVSQNPRHKITKRGQNVTFRCDPISEHNRLYWYRQTLGQGPEFLTYFQNEAQLEKSRLLSDRFSAERPKGSFSTLEIQRTEQGDSAMYLCASSPGDRVGTGELFFGEGSRLTVL.